Sequencing of this T cell receptor (beta chain) was carried out in a study of T cells after yellow fever vaccination. Findings of the study overall: There was a possibility that FACS-sorted repertoires contained abundant clonotypes contaminating from the bulk population. Subsequent booster samples again held most clones from primary vaccination (96% CD4, roughly 88% CD8). Some clonotypes were seen in both the CD4 and the CD8 compartments. These made up a small share and likely arose from convergent recombination.

By 5'RACE template switching, TCR cDNA was produced, with a universal primer site and UMIs added in the process. MiXCR was run by TCRdb on the 5' RACE reads, yielding one entry per CDR3 protein. The data contain hundreds of thousands of distinct CDR3 sequences, just over 20% of them seen just once; the ten biggest clones take up 16%. Per germline, CDR1 ENHRY and CDR2 SYGVKD. This CDR3 region has 14 residues. Trimming took 0 bases from V and 3 from J, leaving 6 bases between them. This clonotype was counted between two and nine times. Its antigen is unidentified. Here the sequenced sample was PBMCs, taken roughly 23 days after the first yellow fever vaccination. The clonotype was recovered from a man aged 18-30 years who received the YFV17D yellow fever vaccine. The chain combines TRBV10-3 with TRBJ2-1; D remains ambiguous. Here the CDR3 reads CAISESTNYNEQFF. DNA of the CDR3: TGTGCCATCAGTGAGTCTACCAACTACAATGAGCAGTTCTTC.